The T cell receptor (beta chain) described here comes from a study of shared clonotypes between healthy human individuals. In the study overall: Donors had three CD4 naive, three CD4 memory, two CD8 naive and one CD8 memory plate apiece.

Repertoires were generated with immunoSEQ multiplex PCR, while TCRdb's copy carries only in-frame clones and drops some. The sample holds under 1,100,000 clones; 70% to 80% are singletons and the top ten take around 1.4%. This CDR3 region has 12 residues. The ends lost 8 bases at V and 2 bases at J; junction bases unmatched: 2. Germline V CDR1 and CDR2: GTSNPN, SVGIG (reference sequence). The TCR comes from a man aged 18 to 30 in good health. The chain employs TRBV30 and TRBJ2-7, with 11 positions matching TRBD1. The material sequenced was memory CD4+ T cells sorted from blood. As for subset: CD45RA-negative fraction. CDR3 coding DNA: TGTGCCGGGACAGGGGGGACCTACGAGCAGTACTTC. Amino acids: CAGTGGTYEQYF.